The clone carrying this T cell receptor beta chain was counted between two and nine times. A second PCR, run for about 7 to 11 cycles, used a sample-barcoded 5' primer plus a J-beta primer mix. TCRdb recomputed calls from the 5' RACE reads with MiXCR, one row per CDR3 protein. The sample contains about 800,000 distinct CDR3 sequences, more than 20% of which appear only once. This specimen belongs to a study of blood T cells in healthy people across ages. Germline assignment: CDR1 SGHKS and CDR2 YYEKEE (reference sequence). The CDR3 sequence is 15 residues long. V was cut by 4 bases and J by 5 bases, with 18 bases left in between. These data were likewise used in another study, on T cells of mothers and their children.

The origin of this receptor is a boy aged 5-17 years in good health. The sample comprised blood. The V call is TRBV5-5, the J call TRBJ1-2; D unclear. The CDR3 sequence is CASSRPPESTYGYTF. The CDR3 bases are TGTGCCAGCAGCCGACCACCCGAGTCGACTTATGGCTACACCTTC. Full variable domain (rest looked up from reference TRBV5-5 and TRBJ1-2): DAGVTQSPTHLIKTRGQQVTLRCSPISGHKSVSWYQQVLGQGPQFIFQYYEKEERGRGNFPDRFSARQFPNYSSELNVNALLLGDSALYLCASSRPPESTYGYTFGSGTRLTVV.